This passage covers 2 T cell receptor beta chains from one sample sequenced in a study of Ad26.COV2.S vaccination and SARS-CoV-2 variants. Only in-frame clones appear in the TCRdb table, and some are missing; sequencing was by immunoSEQ multiplex PCR. The data show about 320,000 clones, about 86% seen once. Treatment defined: roughly 18 received Ad26.COV2.S at low or high dose, single or two shots; roughly 5 received placebo; per-sample allocation not given. Sample collection was performed on day 63 after the first vaccine or placebo injection. Sequenced here: peripheral blood, sampled in a trial of Ad26.COV2.S vaccine versus placebo. These receptor sequences come from a person aged 18-65 years who received the Ad26.COV2.S COVID-19 vaccine or a placebo.

The chain uses TRBV27 and TRBJ2-1, with 15 bases aligning to TRBD2. This CDR3 is built from 20 residues. Unmatched junction bases numbered 16, after V lost 6 bases and J lost 4 bases. CDR1 MNHEY and CDR2 SMNVEV come from the germline V gene (reference sequence). The CDR3 sequence: CASSSDYGTSGGPGYNEQFF. The CDR3 DNA reads as TGTGCCAGCAGCTCAGATTATGGGACTAGCGGGGGGCCGGGGTACAATGAGCAGTTCTTC.

V gene TRBV9 combines with J gene TRBJ2-2; D not resolved. Per germline, CDR1 SGDLS and CDR2 YYNGEE. Deletions cut 0 bases from V and 5 bases from J, with 5 bases between. This CDR3 contains 13 residues. The CDR3 DNA reads TGTGCCAGCAGCGTAGCAGTAACCGGGGAGCTGTTTTTT. It translates to CASSVAVTGELFF.